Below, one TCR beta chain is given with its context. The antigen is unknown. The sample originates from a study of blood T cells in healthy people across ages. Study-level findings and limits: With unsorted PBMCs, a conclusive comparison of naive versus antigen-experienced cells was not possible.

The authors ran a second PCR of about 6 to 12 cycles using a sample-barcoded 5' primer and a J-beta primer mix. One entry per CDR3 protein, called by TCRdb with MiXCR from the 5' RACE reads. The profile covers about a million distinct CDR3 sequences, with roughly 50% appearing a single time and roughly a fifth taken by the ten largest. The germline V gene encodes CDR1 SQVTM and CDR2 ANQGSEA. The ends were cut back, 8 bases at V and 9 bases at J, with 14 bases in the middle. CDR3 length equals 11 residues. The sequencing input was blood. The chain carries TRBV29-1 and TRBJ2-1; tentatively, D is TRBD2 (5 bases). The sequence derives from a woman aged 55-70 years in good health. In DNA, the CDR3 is TGCAGCTTCGGGGATTGGGGTGAGCAGTTCTTC. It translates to CSFGDWGEQFF.